The 24 T cell receptor beta chains given below trace back to one sample, sequenced in a study of blood T cell repertoires in COVID-19. Method: immunoSEQ multiplex PCR; TCRdb's copy keeps in-frame clones and lacks some. Seen here are approximately 34,000 clones, about nine tenths observed once, and the top ten hold approximately 4%. The sequenced sample was peripheral blood. These receptor sequences come from a man aged 60-69 years with acute or convalescent COVID-19.

The chain joins TRBV7-2 to TRBJ2-3, with TRBD2 identical over 12 bases. Per germline, CDR1 SGHTA and CDR2 FQGNSA. The CDR3 sequence is 17 residues long. V was clipped by 6 bases and J by 2 bases; unmatched bases: 9. In DNA form, the CDR3 reads TGTGCCAGCAGGCGGACTAGCGGGACCACAAACACAGATACGCAGTATTTT. Translating gives CASRRTSGTTNTDTQYF.

This clone was detected once. This rearrangement joins TRBV6-2 or TRBV6-3 to TRBJ2-3, with 11 bases that match TRBD2. The germline gives CDR1 MNHEY, CDR2 SVGEGT. V lost 2 bases, J lost 1 base, and 2 bases stayed unmatched. This CDR3 has 16 amino acids. CDR3: CASSYVSGRGTDTQYF. The CDR3 nucleotides read TGTGCCAGCAGTTACGTTAGCGGGAGGGGCACAGATACGCAGTATTTT.

This chain joins TRBV2 and TRBJ2-2; D not resolved. V was clipped by 4 bases and J by 2 bases, with 5 bases between them. The CDR3 has 13 amino acids. Per germline, CDR1 SNHLY and CDR2 FYNNEI. The CDR3 sequence: CASSVINTGELFF. CDR3 sequence (DNA): TGTGCCAGCAGTGTAATTAACACCGGGGAGCTGTTTTTT.

The chain uses TRBV19 and TRBJ2-7, with TRBD1 matching 9 bases. The CDR3 spans 23 residues. V shed 7 bases, J shed 4 bases, and the junction held 35 bases outside the gene matches. Germline V gene sequence: CDR1 LNHDA, CDR2 SQIVND (reference sequence). For the CDR3, the DNA is TGTGCCAGTAAATGGGGACAGGGTCACAGCGGGGAGGCCAGCTGGGAAGTGGAGTACGAGCAGTACTTC. This translates into CASKWGQGHSGEASWEVEYEQYF.

The chain links TRBV6-5 to TRBJ1-2; TRBD1 is a possible D gene (6 bases). Germline assignment: CDR1 MNHEY and CDR2 SVGAGI. CDR3 length equals 15 residues. The germline V and J ends were trimmed by 5 bases and 7 bases, with 20 bases remaining between them. As DNA, the CDR3 is TGTGCCAGCAGTCTTACTCGGGACGCGGGGGCTGGCTACACCTTC. Translation: CASSLTRDAGAGYTF.

The chain carries TRBV5-4 and TRBJ2-3; D unresolved. CDR3 size: 13 residues. In germline, CDR1 is SGHNT, CDR2 YYREEE (reference sequence). The ends were cut back, 1 base at V and 2 bases at J, with 5 bases in the middle. CDR3 in DNA: TGTGCCAGCAGCTTGACAGACACAGATACGCAGTATTTT. Its protein product is CASSLTDTDTQYF.

CDR3 in amino acids: CAIRRLAEPTDTQYF. The CDR3 nucleotides read TGTGCCATCAGAAGACTAGCGGAACCCACAGATACGCAGTATTTT. The V and J genes are TRBV10-3 and TRBJ2-3, with 9 bases aligning to TRBD2. The CDR3 spans 15 residues. Trimming at V came to 6 bases and at J to 2 bases, leaving 6 bases not matched to a gene. The germline V gene encodes CDR1 ENHRY and CDR2 SYGVKD.

The J gene is TRBJ2-1, the V gene TRBV30, with 15 bases aligning to TRBD2. The trim removed 3 bases at V and 0 bases at J, leaving 12 bases unmatched. Per germline, CDR1 GTSNPN and CDR2 SVGIG (reference sequence). This CDR3 has 20 residues. In DNA, the CDR3 is TGTGCCTGGAGGGGCGGGACTAGCGGGAGGAGGTCCATCTCCTACAATGAGCAGTTCTTC. Translating gives CAWRGGTSGRRSISYNEQFF.

The genes are TRBV7-3 and TRBJ2-2, with TRBD2 matching 11 bases. V dropped 4 bases and J dropped 6; count of bases not matched to a gene: 4. The CDR3 consists of 15 residues. Germline V CDR1 and CDR2: SGHTA, FQGTGA. The CDR3 loop reads CASSSGTSGAGELFF. DNA for the CDR3: TGTGCCAGCAGCTCAGGGACTAGCGGCGCCGGGGAGCTGTTTTTT.

The J gene is TRBJ1-1, the V gene TRBV11-2, with unresolved D. The CDR3 extends over 15 amino acids. With 4 bases removed from V and 1 base from J, the gap between germline ends came to 13 bases. Germline lookup yields CDR1 SGHAT and CDR2 FQNNGV. This chain's CDR3 is CASSSRVDWNTEAFF. In DNA form, the CDR3 reads TGTGCCAGCAGCTCCCGAGTCGACTGGAACACTGAAGCTTTCTTT.

V usage is TRBV28 and J usage is TRBJ1-5; D is uncertain. The germline gives CDR1 MDHEN, CDR2 SYDVKM. The CDR3 consists of 15 residues. Trimming pared 2 bases from V and 0 bases from J, leaving 8 bases between. In nucleotides, the CDR3 is TGTGCCAGCAGTTTAGGCGGGAATAGCAATCAGCCCCAGCATTTT. It is translated as CASSLGGNSNQPQHF.

The rearrangement uses TRBV11-2 and TRBJ2-1; D not resolved. In germline, CDR1 is SGHAT, CDR2 FQNNGV. This CDR3 is built from 14 residues. Deletions cut 1 base from V and 5 bases from J, with 9 bases between. The CDR3 region has the DNA TGTGCCAGCAGCTTAGGGGCAAGTAACAATGAGCAGTTCTTC. Translating it yields CASSLGASNNEQFF. The full variable domain, rest sourced from reference TRBV11-2 and TRBJ2-1, is EAGVAQSPRYKIIEKRQSVAFWCNPISGHATLYWYQQILGQGPKLLIQFQNNGVVDDSQLPKDRFSAERLKGVDSTLKIQPAKLEDSAVYLCASSLGASNNEQFFGPGTRLTVL.

The chain couples TRBV4-1 to TRBJ2-1, with a weak D call TRBD2 (5 bases). In germline, CDR1 is MGHRA, CDR2 YSYEKL. The CDR3 extends over 15 amino acids. With 0 bases removed from V and 9 bases from J, the gap between germline ends came to 15 bases. This CDR3 reads CASSQDGGGPLEQFF. The CDR3 DNA sequence: TGCGCCAGCAGCCAAGACGGAGGAGGCCCTCTTGAGCAGTTCTTC.

The rearrangement uses TRBV11-3 and TRBJ2-1; 12 bases align to TRBD2. CDR3 length: 15 amino acids. Trimming at V came to 4 bases and at J to 10 bases, leaving 8 bases not matched to a gene. Germline V gene sequence: CDR1 SGHNT, CDR2 YENEEA. As DNA, the CDR3 is TGTGCCAGCAGCTACCTAGCGGGAGGGCCAAGCGAGCAGTTCTTC. Its translation is CASSYLAGGPSEQFF. The whole variable domain, remainder taken from reference TRBV11-3 and TRBJ2-1, is EAGVVQSPRYKIIEKKQPVAFWCNPISGHNTLYWYLQNLGQGPELLIRYENEEAVDDSQLPKDRFSAERLKGVDSTLKIQPAELGDSAVYLCASSYLAGGPSEQFFGPGTRLTVL.

The V gene is TRBV6-5, the J gene TRBJ1-1, with no clear D. This CDR3 is 13 amino acids long. In germline, CDR1 is MNHEY, CDR2 SVGAGI. Trimming removed 8 bases from V and 1 base from J, with 11 bases in between. CDR3 sequence reads: CASLAYANTEAFF. As DNA, the CDR3 is TGTGCCAGCCTCGCCTACGCGAACACTGAAGCTTTCTTT.

Here the CDR3 DNA reads TGTGCCAGCAGCGTAGCGTGGGGGCGCCGGGGCAATCAGCCCCAGCATTTT. Its translation is CASSVAWGRRGNQPQHF. The chain carries TRBV9 and TRBJ1-5, with D possibly being TRBD1 (6 bases). There are 17 residues in the CDR3. Trimming took 0 bases from V and 2 from J, leaving 15 bases between them. CDR1 and CDR2 from the germline V gene are SGDLS and YYNGEE.

V gene TRBV27 combines with J gene TRBJ1-1; perhaps TRBD1 as D (6 bases). This CDR3 comprises 13 residues. Trimming shortened V by 6 bases and J by 3 bases, and 11 bases separated the two germline ends. From germline, CDR1 is MNHEY and CDR2 SMNVEV (reference sequence). CDR3 DNA: TGTGCCAGCAGCTCGGACAGTTACACTGAAGCTTTCTTT. Residues: CASSSDSYTEAFF.

The chain uses TRBV24-1 and TRBJ2-2; TRBD2 matches at 8 bases. V was pared by 1 base and J by 1 base, with 4 bases of the junction left unmatched. CDR1 is KGHDR, CDR2 SFDVKD, per germline. The length of the CDR3 is 17 residues. The CDR3 bases are TGTGCCACCAGTGATTTATTAACTAGCGGGAACACCGGGGAGCTGTTTTTT. Its protein product is CATSDLLTSGNTGELFF.

This chain connects TRBV4-2 to TRBJ2-2, with 10 bases matching TRBD2. Per germline, CDR1 LGHNA and CDR2 YNFKEQ. The junction had 1 base not matched to a gene; V was cut back by 1 base and J by 2 bases. The CDR3 covers 16 residues. Here the CDR3 reads CASSQGTSGNTGELFF. CDR3 nucleotides: TGTGCCAGCAGCCAAGGGACTAGCGGAAACACCGGGGAGCTGTTTTTT.

This clone was picked up a small number of times. The rearrangement links TRBV24-1 to TRBJ1-2, with TRBD1 matching 8 bases. V shed 4 bases and J 8 bases; nucleotides not matched to a gene: 5. This CDR3 comprises 13 residues. Germline lookup yields CDR1 KGHDR and CDR2 SFDVKD. CDR3 DNA sequence: TGTGCCACCAGTGACGACAGGGGTCGCGGCTACACCTTC. Translated: CATSDDRGRGYTF.

The V gene is TRBV15, the J gene TRBJ1-2; possibly TRBD1 for D (6 bases). V lost 1 base and J lost 7, with 16 bases in between. Per the germline V gene, CDR1 is LNHNV and CDR2 is YYDKDF (reference sequence). This CDR3 comprises 15 residues. CDR3 amino acids: CATSRGTVGFFGYTF. The CDR3 nucleotides are TGTGCCACCAGCAGAGGGACAGTGGGGTTCTTTGGCTACACCTTC.

This clone was observed once. J is TRBJ2-1 and V is TRBV7-9, with a tentative D call TRBD2 (6 bases). Trimming left V 0 bases short and J 13 bases short, with 10 bases between. The CDR3 is 12 amino acids. Per the germline V gene, CDR1 is SEHNR and CDR2 is FQNEAQ (reference sequence). In nucleotides, the CDR3 is TGTGCCAGCAGCTTAGCGGGACTTTTTCAGTTCTTC. Its protein product is CASSLAGLFQFF.

CDR3 loop: CASSLAQFRDRKTYGYTF. The CDR3 coding sequence is TGTGCCAGCAGCTTAGCGCAGTTCCGGGACAGAAAAACCTATGGCTACACCTTC. The V gene is TRBV7-9, the J gene TRBJ1-2; TRBD1 matches at 7 bases. Germline V gives CDR1 SEHNR, CDR2 FQNEAQ (reference sequence). J gave up 4 bases and V 0 bases, and 14 bases lay outside the gene matches. The CDR3 extends over 18 amino acids. The variable domain in full, completed from reference TRBV7-9 and TRBJ1-2, reads DTGVSQNPRHKITKRGQNVTFRCDPISEHNRLYWYRQTLGQGPEFLTYFQNEAQLEKSRLLSDRFSAERPKGSFSTLEIQRTEQGDSAMYLCASSLAQFRDRKTYGYTFGSGTRLTVV.

The chain is built from TRBV18 and TRBJ1-4, with a tentative D call TRBD1 (5 bases). Germline CDR1 reads KGHSH; CDR2 reads LQKENI. Trimming took off 3 bases at V and 8 bases at J, with 16 bases between the two ends. CDR3 length: 15 residues. This chain's CDR3 is CASSPPEGRGEKLFF. The DNA of the CDR3 is TGTGCCAGCTCACCCCCGGAGGGGCGTGGGGAAAAACTGTTTTTT.